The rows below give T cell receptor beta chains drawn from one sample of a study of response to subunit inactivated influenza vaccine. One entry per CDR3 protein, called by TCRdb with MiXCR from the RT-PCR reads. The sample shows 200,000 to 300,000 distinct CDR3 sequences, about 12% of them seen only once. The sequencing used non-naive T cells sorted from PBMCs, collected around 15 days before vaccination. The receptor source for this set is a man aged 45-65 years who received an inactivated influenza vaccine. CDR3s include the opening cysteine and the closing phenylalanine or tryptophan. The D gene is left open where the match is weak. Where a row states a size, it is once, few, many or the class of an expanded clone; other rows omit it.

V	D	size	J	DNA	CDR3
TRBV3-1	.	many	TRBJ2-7	TGTGCCAGCAGCCCCTGGGCCCAGGAGGATTACGAGCAGTACTTC	CASSPWAQEDYEQYF
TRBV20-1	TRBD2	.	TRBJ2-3	TGCAGTGCTAGAGGGACTAGCGGGAGCGCACGTATGGATACGCAGTATTTT	CSARGTSGSARMDTQYF
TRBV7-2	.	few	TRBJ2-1	TGTGCCAGCAGCTTGGAGCACCACAGTCCCAATGAGCAGTTCTTC	CASSLEHHSPNEQFF
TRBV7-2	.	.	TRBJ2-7	TGTGCCAGCAGCTTAGAGGGATGGGGCTCTCCCTACGAGCAGTACTTC	CASSLEGWGSPYEQYF
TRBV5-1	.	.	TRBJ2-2	TGCGCCAGCAGCTTGGTTGCGGCGAACACCGGGGAGCTGTTTTTT	CASSLVAANTGELFF
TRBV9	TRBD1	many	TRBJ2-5	TGTGCCAGCAGCACTGGGACAGTCCAAGAGACCCAGTACTTC	CASSTGTVQETQYF
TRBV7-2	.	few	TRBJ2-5	TGTGCCAGCAGCTTAAACCCCCACAGCGAAGAGACCCAGTACTTC	CASSLNPHSEETQYF
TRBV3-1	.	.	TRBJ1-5	TGTGCCAGCAGCCAAGATTGGGGGAATCAGCCCCAGCATTTT	CASSQDWGNQPQHF
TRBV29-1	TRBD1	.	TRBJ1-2	TGCAGCGTTGAAGATCTTTTTGGGACAGGGGGCGCTCACCTTGGCTACACCTTC	CSVEDLFGTGGAHLGYTF
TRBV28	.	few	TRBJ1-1	TGTGCCAGCAGTTTACAGGAGGCCGAAGCTTTCTTT	CASSLQEAEAFF
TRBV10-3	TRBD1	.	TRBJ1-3	TGTGCCATCAGTGAGCCTCCGGGACAGGGGGCTGGAAACACCATATATTTT	CAISEPPGQGAGNTIYF
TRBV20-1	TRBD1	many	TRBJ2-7	TGCAGTGCTAGAGGGGGGACAGGGGGCGACGAGCAGTACTTC	CSARGGTGGDEQYF
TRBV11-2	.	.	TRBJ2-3	TGTGCCAGCAGCTTCACCACGGGGGTTGGAGTAGATACGCAGTATTTT	CASSFTTGVGVDTQYF
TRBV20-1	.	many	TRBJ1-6	TGCAGTGCTAGAGATCTAGACAGCGATGGTCCTCACGAAAATAATTCACCCCTCCACTTT	CSARDLDSDGPHENNSPLHF
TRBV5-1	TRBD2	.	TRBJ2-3	TGCGCCAGCAGCTTAATGCTAGCGGGAGGGAGCACAGATACGCAGTATTTT	CASSLMLAGGSTDTQYF
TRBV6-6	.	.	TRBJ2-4	TGTGCCAGCACTCCATCCGGGGAAAACATTCAGTACTTC	CASTPSGENIQYF
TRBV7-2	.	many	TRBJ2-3	TGTGCCAGCAGCTTAGCGTTAAGGCGGGATACGCAGTATTTT	CASSLALRRDTQYF
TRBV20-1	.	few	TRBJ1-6	TGCAGTGCTAGAGAGCAGGGGCTGGGGAATTCACCCCTCCACTTT	CSAREQGLGNSPLHF
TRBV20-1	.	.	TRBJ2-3	TGCAGTGCTGAAAACGGCTTCGGGGAAGCTACAGATACGCAGTATTTT	CSAENGFGEATDTQYF
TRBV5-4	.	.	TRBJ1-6	TGTGCCAGCAGCTTGGTGGGGCCTGGGGATTCACCCCTCCACTTT	CASSLVGPGDSPLHF
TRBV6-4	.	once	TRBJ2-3	TGTGCCAGCAGTGAGCAGGGAGTCGGAGATACGCAGTATTTT	CASSEQGVGDTQYF
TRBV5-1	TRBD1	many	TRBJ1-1	TGCGCCAGCATCAGGGACAGCAAGAACACTGAAGCTTTCTTT	CASIRDSKNTEAFF
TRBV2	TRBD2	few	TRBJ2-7	TGTGCCAGCAGTGGCGCAGCGGGAAATCTTTACGAGCAGTACTTC	CASSGAAGNLYEQYF
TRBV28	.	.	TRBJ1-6	TGTGCCAGCAGTTATACCGGGACCGCCATCAATTCACCCCTCCACTTT	CASSYTGTAINSPLHF
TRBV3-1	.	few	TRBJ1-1	TGTGCCAGCAGCCAAGGGTTCGGGGTCATGAACACTGAAGCTTTCTTT	CASSQGFGVMNTEAFF
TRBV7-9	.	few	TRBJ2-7	TGTGCCAGCAGCTTAGCAGTAGGAGGGCTCCACTGCGAGCAGTACTTC	CASSLAVGGLHCEQYF